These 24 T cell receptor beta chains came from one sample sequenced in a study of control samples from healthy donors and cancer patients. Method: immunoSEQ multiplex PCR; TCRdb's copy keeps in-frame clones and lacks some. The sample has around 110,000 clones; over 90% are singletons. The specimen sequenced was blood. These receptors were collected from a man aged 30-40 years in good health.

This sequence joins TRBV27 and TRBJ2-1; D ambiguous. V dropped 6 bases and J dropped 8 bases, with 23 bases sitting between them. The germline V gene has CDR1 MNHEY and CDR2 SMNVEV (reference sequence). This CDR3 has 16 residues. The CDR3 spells CASSPSHLAHPDEQFF. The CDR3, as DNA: TGTGCCAGCAGCCCTTCCCATCTCGCACACCCCGATGAGCAGTTCTTC.

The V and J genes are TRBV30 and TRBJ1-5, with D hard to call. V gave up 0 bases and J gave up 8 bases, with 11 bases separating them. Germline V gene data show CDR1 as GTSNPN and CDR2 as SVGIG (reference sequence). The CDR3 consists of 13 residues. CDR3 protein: CAWSVSNLEPQHF. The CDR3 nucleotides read TGTGCCTGGAGTGTATCCAATTTGGAGCCCCAGCATTTT. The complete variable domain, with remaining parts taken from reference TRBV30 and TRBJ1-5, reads SQTIHQWPATLVQPVGSPLSLECTVEGTSNPNLYWYRQAAGRGLQLLFYSVGIGQISSEVPQNLSASRPQDRQFILSSKKLLLSDSGFYLCAWSVSNLEPQHFGDGTRLSIL.

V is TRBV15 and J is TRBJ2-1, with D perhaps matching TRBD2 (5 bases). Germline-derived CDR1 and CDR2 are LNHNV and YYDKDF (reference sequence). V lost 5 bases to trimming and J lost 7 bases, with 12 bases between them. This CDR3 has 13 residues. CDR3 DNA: TGTGCCACCAGCCCTGGACTGCAGAATGAGCAGTTCTTC. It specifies CATSPGLQNEQFF.

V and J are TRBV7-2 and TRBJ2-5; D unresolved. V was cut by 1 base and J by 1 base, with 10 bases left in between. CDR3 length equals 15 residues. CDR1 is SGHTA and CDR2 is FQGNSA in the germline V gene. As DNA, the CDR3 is TGTGCCAGCAGCTTAGATGGACGGGCCCAAGAGACCCAGTACTTC. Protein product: CASSLDGRAQETQYF.

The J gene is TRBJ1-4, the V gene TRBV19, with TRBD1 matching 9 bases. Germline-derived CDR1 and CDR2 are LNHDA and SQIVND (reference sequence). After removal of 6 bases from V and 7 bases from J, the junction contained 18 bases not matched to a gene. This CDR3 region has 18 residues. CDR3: CASRPSSLSGTGFEKLFF. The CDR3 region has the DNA TGTGCCAGTAGACCTAGTTCCCTCTCCGGGACAGGGTTTGAAAAACTGTTTTTT.

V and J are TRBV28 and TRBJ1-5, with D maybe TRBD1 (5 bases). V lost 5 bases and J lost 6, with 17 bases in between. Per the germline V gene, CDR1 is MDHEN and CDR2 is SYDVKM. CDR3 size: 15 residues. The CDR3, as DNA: TGTGCCAGCAGTCCCGGGAGGGACGAAGGTCAGCCCCAGCATTTT. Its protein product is CASSPGRDEGQPQHF.

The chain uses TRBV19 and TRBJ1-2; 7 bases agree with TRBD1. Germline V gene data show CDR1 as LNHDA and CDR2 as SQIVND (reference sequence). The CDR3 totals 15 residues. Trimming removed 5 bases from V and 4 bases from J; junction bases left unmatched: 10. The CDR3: CASSPDLRDSYGYTF. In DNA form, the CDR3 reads TGTGCCAGTAGTCCGGACCTCCGGGACAGCTATGGCTACACCTTC.

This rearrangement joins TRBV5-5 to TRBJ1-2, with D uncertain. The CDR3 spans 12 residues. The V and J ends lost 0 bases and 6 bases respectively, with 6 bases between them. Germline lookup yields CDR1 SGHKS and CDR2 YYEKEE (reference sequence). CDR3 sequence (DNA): TGTGCCAGCAGCTTGGCTGGGGATGGCTACACCTTC. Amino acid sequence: CASSLAGDGYTF. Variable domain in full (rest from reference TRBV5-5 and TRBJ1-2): DAGVTQSPTHLIKTRGQQVTLRCSPISGHKSVSWYQQVLGQGPQFIFQYYEKEERGRGNFPDRFSARQFPNYSSELNVNALLLGDSALYLCASSLAGDGYTFGSGTRLTVV.

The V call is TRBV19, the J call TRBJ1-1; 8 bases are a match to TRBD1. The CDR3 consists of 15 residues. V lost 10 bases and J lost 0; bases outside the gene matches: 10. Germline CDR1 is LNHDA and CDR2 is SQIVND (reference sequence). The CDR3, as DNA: TGTGCCATAGGAGGACAGGGAGGTTTGAACACTGAAGCTTTCTTT. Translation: CAIGGQGGLNTEAFF.

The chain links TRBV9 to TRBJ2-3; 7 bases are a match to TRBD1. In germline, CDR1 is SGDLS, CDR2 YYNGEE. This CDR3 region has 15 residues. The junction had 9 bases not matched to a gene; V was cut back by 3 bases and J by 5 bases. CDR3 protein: CASSEYRGREDTQYF. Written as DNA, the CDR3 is TGTGCCAGCAGCGAGTATAGGGGGCGCGAAGATACGCAGTATTTT.

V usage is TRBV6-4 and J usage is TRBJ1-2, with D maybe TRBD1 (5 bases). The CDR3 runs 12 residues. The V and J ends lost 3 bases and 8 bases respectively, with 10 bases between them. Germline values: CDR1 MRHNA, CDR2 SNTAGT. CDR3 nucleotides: TGTGCCAGCAGTGAAGGGGAGGCGGGCTACACCTTC. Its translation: CASSEGEAGYTF.

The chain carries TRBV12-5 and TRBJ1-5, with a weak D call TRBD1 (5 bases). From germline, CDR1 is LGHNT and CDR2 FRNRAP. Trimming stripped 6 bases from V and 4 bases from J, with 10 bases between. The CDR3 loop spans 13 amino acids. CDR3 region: CASGVGTNQPQHF. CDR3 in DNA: TGTGCTAGTGGCGTCGGGACTAATCAGCCCCAGCATTTT.

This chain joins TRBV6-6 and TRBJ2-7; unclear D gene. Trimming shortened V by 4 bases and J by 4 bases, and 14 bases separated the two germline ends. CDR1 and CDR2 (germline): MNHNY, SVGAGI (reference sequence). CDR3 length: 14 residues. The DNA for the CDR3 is TGTGCCAGCAGTTCCCCCCTTGGCCCATACGAGCAGTACTTC. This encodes CASSSPLGPYEQYF.

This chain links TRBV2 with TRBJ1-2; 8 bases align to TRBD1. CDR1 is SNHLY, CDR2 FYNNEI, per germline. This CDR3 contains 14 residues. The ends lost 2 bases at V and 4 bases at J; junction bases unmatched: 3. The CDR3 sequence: CASSEKGQVYGYTF. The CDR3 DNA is TGTGCCAGCAGTGAAAAGGGACAGGTCTATGGCTACACCTTC.

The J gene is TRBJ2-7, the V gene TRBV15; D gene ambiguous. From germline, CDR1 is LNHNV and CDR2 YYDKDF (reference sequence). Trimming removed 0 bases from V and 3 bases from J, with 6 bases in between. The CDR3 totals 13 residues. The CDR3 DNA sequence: TGTGCCACCAGCAGAGATGGATACTACGAGCAGTACGTC. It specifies CATSRDGYYEQYV.

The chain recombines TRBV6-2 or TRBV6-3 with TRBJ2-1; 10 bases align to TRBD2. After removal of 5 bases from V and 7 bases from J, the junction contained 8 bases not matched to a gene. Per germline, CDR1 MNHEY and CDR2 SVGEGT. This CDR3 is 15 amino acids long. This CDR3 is CASSPAAAGGNEQFF. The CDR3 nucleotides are TGTGCCAGCAGTCCGGCTGCAGCGGGGGGGAATGAGCAGTTCTTC.

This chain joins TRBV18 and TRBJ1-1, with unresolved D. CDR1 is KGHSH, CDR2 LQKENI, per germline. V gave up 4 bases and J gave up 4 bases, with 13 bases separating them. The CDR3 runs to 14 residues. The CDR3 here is CASSHTPSVTEAFF. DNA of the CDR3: TGTGCCAGCTCACACACCCCATCGGTCACTGAAGCTTTCTTT.

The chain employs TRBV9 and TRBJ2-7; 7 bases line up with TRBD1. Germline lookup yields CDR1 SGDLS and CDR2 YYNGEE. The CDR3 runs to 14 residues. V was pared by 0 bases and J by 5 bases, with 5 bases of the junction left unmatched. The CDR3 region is CASSVGGGLDEQYF. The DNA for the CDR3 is TGTGCCAGCAGCGTAGGAGGGGGCTTAGACGAGCAGTACTTC.

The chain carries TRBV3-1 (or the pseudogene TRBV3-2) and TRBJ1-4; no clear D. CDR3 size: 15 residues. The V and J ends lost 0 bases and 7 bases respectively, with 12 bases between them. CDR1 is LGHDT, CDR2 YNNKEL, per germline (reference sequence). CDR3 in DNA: TGTGCCAGCAGCCAAGATCTTGAATCCGCTGAAAAACTGTTTTTT. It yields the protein CASSQDLESAEKLFF.

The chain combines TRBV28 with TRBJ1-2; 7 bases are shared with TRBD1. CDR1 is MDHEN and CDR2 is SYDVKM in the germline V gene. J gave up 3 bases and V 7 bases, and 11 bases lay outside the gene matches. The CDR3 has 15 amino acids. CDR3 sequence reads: CASKLGDTGDYGYTF. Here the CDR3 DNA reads TGTGCCAGCAAATTGGGCGATACAGGGGACTATGGCTACACCTTC.

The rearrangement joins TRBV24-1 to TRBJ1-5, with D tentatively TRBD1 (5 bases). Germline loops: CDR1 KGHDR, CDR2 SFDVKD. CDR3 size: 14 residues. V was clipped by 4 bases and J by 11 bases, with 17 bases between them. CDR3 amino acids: CATSDQSRPGAQHF. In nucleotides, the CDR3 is TGTGCCACCAGTGACCAGAGCCGACCGGGGGCCCAGCATTTT.

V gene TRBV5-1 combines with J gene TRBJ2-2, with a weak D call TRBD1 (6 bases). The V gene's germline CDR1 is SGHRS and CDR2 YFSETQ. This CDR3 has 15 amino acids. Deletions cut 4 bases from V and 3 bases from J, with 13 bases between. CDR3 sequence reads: CASSIRGADTGELFF. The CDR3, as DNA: TGCGCCAGCAGCATCAGGGGCGCAGACACCGGGGAGCTGTTTTTT.

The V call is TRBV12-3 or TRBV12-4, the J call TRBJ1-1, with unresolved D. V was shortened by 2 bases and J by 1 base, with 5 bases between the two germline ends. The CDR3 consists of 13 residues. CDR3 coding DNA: TGTGCCAGCAGTTTATGGTCGAACACTGAAGCTTTCTTT. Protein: CASSLWSNTEAFF.

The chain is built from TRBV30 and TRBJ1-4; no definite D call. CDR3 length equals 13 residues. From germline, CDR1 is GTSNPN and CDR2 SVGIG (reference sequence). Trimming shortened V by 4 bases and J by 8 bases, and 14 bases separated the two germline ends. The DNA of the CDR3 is TGTGCCTGGAATAAGAAAAGGAGAGAAAAACTGTTTTTT. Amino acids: CAWNKKRREKLFF.